Below, 5 T cell receptor beta chains from the same sample are listed, as sequenced in a study of vaccination and CD4 T cells after COVID-19. Treatment here: approximately nine-day PBMC culture with coronavirus spike peptide pools or control peptides (ViraFEST assay). These receptors have no known antigen. The Oncomine TCR Beta short-read assay generated sequence data from the DNA of cultured CD4+ T cells. TCRdb reprocessed the PCR reads with MiXCR, giving one entry per CDR3 protein. The table lists more than 10,000 distinct CDR3 sequences, about 40% of them singletons. Sequenced sample: CD4+ T cells from blood, cultured in vitro. These receptors were taken from a human donor who had recovered from COVID-19.

The V gene is TRBV20-1, the J gene TRBJ2-7; tentatively, D is TRBD2 (5 bases). The CDR3 extends over 14 amino acids. Germline V CDR1 and CDR2: DFQATT, SNEGSKA (reference sequence). Trimming removed 5 bases at V and 2 bases at J, with 16 bases between. The DNA of the CDR3 is TGCAGTGCTTCCCATGGGAGAGGGACCTACGAGCAGTACTTC. As protein: CSASHGRGTYEQYF.

This chain uses TRBV4-2 with TRBJ2-2; no definite D call. Trimming left V 1 base short and J 2 bases short, with 8 bases between. CDR1 LGHNA and CDR2 YNFKEQ come from the germline V gene. The CDR3 sequence is 15 residues long. CDR3 protein: CASSQGRFNTGELFF. CDR3 DNA sequence: TGTGCCAGCAGCCAAGGTAGATTTAACACCGGGGAGCTGTTTTTT.

This clonotype was counted only a few times. The chain employs TRBV19 and TRBJ1-1; D uncertain. The germline CDR1 and CDR2 sequences are LNHDA and SQIVND (reference sequence). The CDR3 is 15 amino acids. The germline V and J ends were trimmed by 7 bases and 4 bases, with 19 bases remaining between them. The CDR3 protein is CASTPMMQSVTEAFF. The CDR3 coding sequence is TGTGCCAGTACCCCCATGATGCAGTCCGTCACTGAAGCTTTCTTT.

V and J are TRBV6-5 and TRBJ2-7; TRBD2 aligns across 8 bases. CDR1 is MNHEY and CDR2 is SVGAGI in the germline V gene. The ends lost 0 bases at V and 2 bases at J; junction bases unmatched: 9. CDR3 size: 17 residues. The CDR3 DNA is TGTGCCAGCAGTTACTCGCTAAGCGGGAGACGGCCCTACGAGCAGTACTTC. It encodes CASSYSLSGRRPYEQYF.

The CDR3 DNA reads TGTGCCACCAGCTCAGGATCTCTTACGGCTTCGGACACCATATATTTT. This codes for CATSSGSLTASDTIYF. V and J are TRBV15 and TRBJ1-3; D ambiguous. The length of the CDR3 is 16 residues. The germline gives CDR1 LNHNV, CDR2 YYDKDF (reference sequence). The V and J ends lost 5 bases and 8 bases respectively, with 22 bases between them. Based on the CDR3 plus reference TRBV15 and TRBJ1-3, the full variable domain is DAMVIQNPRYQVTQFGKPVTLSCSQTLNHNVMYWYQQKSSQAPKLLFHYYDKDFNNEADTPDNFQSRRPNTSFCFLDIRSPGLGDTAMYLCATSSGSLTASDTIYFGEGSWLTVV.